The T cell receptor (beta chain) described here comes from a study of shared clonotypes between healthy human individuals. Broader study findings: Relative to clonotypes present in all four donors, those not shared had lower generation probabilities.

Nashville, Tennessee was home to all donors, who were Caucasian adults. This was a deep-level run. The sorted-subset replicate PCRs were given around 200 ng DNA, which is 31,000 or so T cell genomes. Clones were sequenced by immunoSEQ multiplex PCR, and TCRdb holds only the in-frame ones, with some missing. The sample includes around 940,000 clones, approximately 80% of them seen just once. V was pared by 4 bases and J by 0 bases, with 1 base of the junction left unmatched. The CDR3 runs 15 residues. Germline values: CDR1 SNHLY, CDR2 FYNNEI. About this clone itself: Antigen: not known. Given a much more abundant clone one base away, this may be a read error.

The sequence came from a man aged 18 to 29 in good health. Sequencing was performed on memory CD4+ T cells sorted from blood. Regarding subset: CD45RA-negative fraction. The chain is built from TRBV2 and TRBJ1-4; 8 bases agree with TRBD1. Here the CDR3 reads CASSAQGATNEKLFF. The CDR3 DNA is TGTGCCAGCAGTGCACAGGGGGCAACTAATGAAAAACTGTTTTTT.